This T cell receptor (beta chain) was observed in a study of blood T cell repertoires in COVID-19. Turning to the study itself: Acute-phase and convalescent COVID-19 samples originated in the United States, Italy and Spain.

Unmatched junction bases numbered 7, after V lost 5 bases and J lost 3 bases. Germline loops: CDR1 SGHAT, CDR2 FQNNGV. The CDR3 length is 15 residues. Measured with immunoSEQ multiplex PCR; TCRdb has only the in-frame clones, and not every one. The repertoire includes some 320,000 clones, 90% of them detected once, and almost 4% sits in the top ten. Participants were placed into cohorts based on the clinical history they reported. A case of COVID-19 had been met by exposed participants within 2 weeks before study entry. This clonotype was obtained from a woman in her twenties or thirties who had been exposed to COVID-19. The genes are TRBV11-2 and TRBJ1-5; TRBD1 matches at 7 bases. The sample consisted of PBMCs or T cells enriched from blood (not recorded which). CDR3 DNA sequence: TGTGCCAGCAGCCTTGGACAGGTGGCCAATCAGCCCCAGCATTTT. Translating gives CASSLGQVANQPQHF. The full variable domain, with the rest looked up from reference TRBV11-2 and TRBJ1-5, is EAGVAQSPRYKIIEKRQSVAFWCNPISGHATLYWYQQILGQGPKLLIQFQNNGVVDDSQLPKDRFSAERLKGVDSTLKIQPAKLEDSAVYLCASSLGQVANQPQHFGDGTRLSIL.